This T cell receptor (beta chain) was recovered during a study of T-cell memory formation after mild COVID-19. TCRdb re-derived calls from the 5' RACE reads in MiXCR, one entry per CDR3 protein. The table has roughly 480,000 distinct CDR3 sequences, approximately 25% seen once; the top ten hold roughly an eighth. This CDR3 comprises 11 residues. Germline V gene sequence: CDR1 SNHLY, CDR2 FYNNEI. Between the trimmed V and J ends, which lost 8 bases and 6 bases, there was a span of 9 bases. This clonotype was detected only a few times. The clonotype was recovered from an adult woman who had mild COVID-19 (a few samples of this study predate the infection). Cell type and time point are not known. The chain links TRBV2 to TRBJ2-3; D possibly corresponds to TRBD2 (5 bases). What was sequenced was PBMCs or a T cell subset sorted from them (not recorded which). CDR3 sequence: CASLLGDTQYF. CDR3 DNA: TGTGCCAGCCTACTAGGGGATACGCAGTATTTT. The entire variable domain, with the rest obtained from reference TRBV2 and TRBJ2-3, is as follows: EPEVTQTPSHQVTQMGQEVILRCVPISNHLYFYWYRQILGQKVEFLVSFYNNEISEKSEIFDDQFSVERPDGSNFTLKIRSTKLEDSAMYFCASLLGDTQYFGPGTRLTVL.